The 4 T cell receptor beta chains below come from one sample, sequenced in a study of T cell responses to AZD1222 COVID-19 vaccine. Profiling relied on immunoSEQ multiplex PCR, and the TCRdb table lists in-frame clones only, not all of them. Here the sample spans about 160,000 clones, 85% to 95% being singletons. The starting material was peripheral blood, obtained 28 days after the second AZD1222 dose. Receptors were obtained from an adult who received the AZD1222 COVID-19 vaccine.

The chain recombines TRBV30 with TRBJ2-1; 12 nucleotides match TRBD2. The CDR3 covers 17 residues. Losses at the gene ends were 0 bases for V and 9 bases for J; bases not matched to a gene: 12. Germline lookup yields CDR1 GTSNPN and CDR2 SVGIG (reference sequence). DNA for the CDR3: TGTGCCTGGAGTGTACTAGGTTCCGGACTAGCGGGAACTGAGCAGTTCTTC. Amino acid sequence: CAWSVLGSGLAGTEQFF.

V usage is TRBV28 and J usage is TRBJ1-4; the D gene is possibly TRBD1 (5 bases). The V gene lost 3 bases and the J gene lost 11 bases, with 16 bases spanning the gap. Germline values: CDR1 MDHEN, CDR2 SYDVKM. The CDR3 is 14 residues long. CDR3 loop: CASSFGDGAWKLFF. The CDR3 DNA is TGTGCCAGCAGTTTCGGGGACGGTGCATGGAAACTGTTTTTT.

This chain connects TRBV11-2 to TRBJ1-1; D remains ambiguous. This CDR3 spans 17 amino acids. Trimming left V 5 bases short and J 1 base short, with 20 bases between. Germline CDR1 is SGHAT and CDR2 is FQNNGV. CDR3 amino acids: CASSGGFYRRENTEAFF. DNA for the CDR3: TGTGCCAGCAGCGGAGGTTTTTATCGTAGGGAGAACACTGAAGCTTTCTTT.

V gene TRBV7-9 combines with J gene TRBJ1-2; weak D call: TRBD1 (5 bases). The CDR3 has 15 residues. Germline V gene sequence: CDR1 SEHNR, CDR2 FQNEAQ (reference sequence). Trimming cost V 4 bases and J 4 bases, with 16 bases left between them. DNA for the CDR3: TGTGCCAGCAGCTCCCAGCCCGGGACCTCCTATGGCTACACCTTC. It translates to CASSSQPGTSYGYTF.